This T cell receptor (beta chain) was retrieved from a study of T cells after yellow fever vaccination. Findings of the study overall: Primary-vaccination clones mostly resurfaced post-booster (nearly 97% CD4, just under 90% CD8).

In making TCR cDNA, 5'RACE template switching added a universal primer site and UMIs to it. TCRdb used MiXCR to reprocess the 5' RACE reads, holding one entry per CDR3 protein. The data contain 620,000 or so distinct CDR3 sequences, roughly 17% of them seen just once; the ten biggest clones take up roughly 17%. This clonotype has only a few counts. Its antigen is unknown. Trimming at V came to 6 bases and at J to 7 bases, leaving 13 bases not matched to a gene. Germline-derived CDR1 and CDR2 are MNHNS and SASEGT. CDR3 size: 17 residues. The material was PBMCs, obtained 4 to 6 days after the first yellow fever vaccination. The V and J genes are TRBV6-1 and TRBJ2-1; 12 nucleotides align to TRBD2. This receptor was identified in a man younger than 35 who received the YFV17D yellow fever vaccine. This chain's CDR3 is CASRRKASGGAPNEQFF. CDR3 DNA sequence: TGTGCCAGCAGACGAAAGGCTAGCGGGGGGGCCCCTAATGAGCAGTTCTTC.